These 6 T cell receptor beta chains share one sample of origin, sequenced in a study of CD8+CD57+ T cells in acquired aplastic anemia (dated by TCRdb to between 2017 and 2018). Instrument used: Illumina HiSeq 2000. TCR beta VDJ combination and CDR3 sequence profiling used genomic DNA as the template. The raw public reads went through TCRdb reprocessing: fastp at Q25, MiXCR clone calling, in-frame beta chains kept. Entries that share a CDR3 protein sequence are merged under the most common genes and DNA. The sample has hundreds of thousands of distinct CDR3 sequences on record, about 80% of them singletons. The leading ten clones occupy roughly two fifths of the sample. Patients chosen for sequencing had shown expansion of CD8+CD57+ cells by flow cytometry. The sample consisted of sorted CD4+, CD8+, or CD8+CD57+ T cells (not recorded which) from PBMCs. The receptors stem from a human donor with aplastic anemia.

As concerns this clonotype: Because it lacks the conserved phenylalanine or tryptophan at the end, this CDR3 is likely a read error. Because the CDR3's place on the DNA is in doubt, the DNA is left out and the CDR3 is given as listed by TCRdb. The rearrangement uses TRBV7-9 and TRBJ2-2. A total of 12 residues make up the CDR3, ends included. CDR1 SEHNR and CDR2 FQNEAQ come from the germline V gene (reference sequence). CDR3 loop: CASSLPGRYVAN.

The genes are TRBV7-8 and TRBJ1-6; D possibly corresponds to TRBD1 (5 bases). V lost 3 bases and J 14 bases, leaving 23 bases between the germline ends. Germline V gene sequence: CDR1 SGHVS, CDR2 FQNEAQ. The CDR3 has 16 residues. Here the CDR3 reads CASSLGGGGDTQSLHF. CDR3 sequence (DNA): TGTGCCAGCAGCTTGGGGGGAGGCGGCGATACTCAGTCCCTCCACTTT.

The CDR3 loop is CASSLTGGPLPQYF. DNA of the CDR3: TGTGCCAGCAGCTTAACGGGGGGTCCTCTTCCGCAGTATTTT. J is TRBJ2-3 and V is TRBV7-2, with TRBD2 identical over 7 bases. The CDR3 extends over 14 amino acids. The V gene's germline CDR1 is SGHTA and CDR2 FQGNSA. V shed 2 bases, J shed 10 bases, and the junction held 9 bases outside the gene matches. Based on the CDR3 plus reference TRBV7-2 and TRBJ2-3, the full variable domain is GAGVSQSPSNKVTEKGKDVELRCDPISGHTALYWYRQSLGQGLEFLIYFQGNSAPDKSGLPSDRFSAERTGGSVSTLTIQRTQQEDSAVYLCASSLTGGPLPQYFGPGTRLTVL.

V and J are TRBV7-8 and TRBJ1-2; D uncertain. This CDR3 contains 13 residues. Germline-derived CDR1 and CDR2 are SGHVS and FQNEAQ. V was clipped by 5 bases and J by 12 bases, with 19 bases between them. CDR3: CASSLGLGGDNTF. The CDR3 DNA sequence: TGTGCCAGCAGCCTAGGCCTTGGAGGTGATAACACCTTC.

Notes on this clonotype: The conserved phenylalanine or tryptophan normally closing the CDR3 is absent here, so this likely arose from a read error. It is unclear where the CDR3 begins or ends on the DNA, so no DNA is shown, and the CDR3 is as TCRdb lists it. The CDR3 region is CASGSGGTCTETQ. The genes are TRBV7-3 and TRBJ2-3; the D call of TRBD2 is as the table states it, not checked on the DNA. Germline CDR1 reads SGHTA; CDR2 reads FQGTGA. The CDR3 is made up of 13 amino acids, end residues included.

In regard to this clonotype: A read error may produce the germline difference seen at one junction end. The gene calls are TRBV7-3 and TRBJ1-2; no firm D call. CDR3 length equals 15 residues. Germline V lookup: CDR1 SGHTA, CDR2 FQGTGA. DNA for the CDR3: TGTGCCAGCACCTTAGCGGCCAACGCCATCTATCGCTACACCTTC. It encodes CASTLAANAIYRYTF.